This is a list of T cell receptor beta chains from one sample in a study of blood T cell repertoires in COVID-19. Assay used: immunoSEQ multiplex PCR; TCRdb lists only in-frame clones, some missing. The sample consists of 250,000 to 300,000 clones, 75% to 90% of them appearing once. The sequencing input was PBMCs or T cells enriched from blood (not recorded which). The receptors were sampled from a woman aged 45-59 years who had recovered from COVID-19. The CDR3 runs from the conserved cysteine through the conserved F or W. Each record gives: V gene, D gene, clone size, J gene, CDR3 DNA, CDR3 protein. D genes are given only for firm matches. Some rows have no size entry. The others give once, few or many, or a class for an expanded clone.

V: TRBV19; D: TRBD1; size: .; J: TRBJ2-5; DNA: TGTGCCAGTAGCTTGACAGGGCGTAAAGAGACCCAGTACTTC; CDR3: CASSLTGRKETQYF
V: TRBV28; D: .; size: once; J: TRBJ2-4; DNA: TGTGCCAGCAGTTTAATCCGGGGCGCAGGGGATAAAAACATTCAGTACTTC; CDR3: CASSLIRGAGDKNIQYF
V: TRBV5-1; D: TRBD1; size: .; J: TRBJ1-6; DNA: TGCGCCAGCAGCTTGGCGGGACAGAGGTATAATTCACCCCTCCACTTT; CDR3: CASSLAGQRYNSPLHF
V: TRBV24-1; D: .; size: few; J: TRBJ2-2; DNA: TGTGCCACCAGTGGTCACAGGGTACTTGACACCGGGGAGCTGTTTTTT; CDR3: CATSGHRVLDTGELFF
V: TRBV4-2; D: .; size: .; J: TRBJ2-3; DNA: TGTGCCAGCAGCCAAGAAGTTGGGGCAGCCTCAGATACGCAGTATTTT; CDR3: CASSQEVGAASDTQYF
V: TRBV29-1; D: TRBD1; size: .; J: TRBJ1-1; DNA: TGCAGCGTCGACGGGACAGGGGGCGCGGACACTGAAGCTTTCTTT; CDR3: CSVDGTGGADTEAFF
V: TRBV6-5; D: .; size: .; J: TRBJ1-2; DNA: TGTGCCAGCAGGCAGGGTCGTGGCTACACCTTC; CDR3: CASRQGRGYTF
V: TRBV19; D: .; size: .; J: TRBJ2-1; DNA: TGTGCCAGTAGTATAGCTACCATTTGGCCGGGCAATGAGCAGTTCTTC; CDR3: CASSIATIWPGNEQFF
V: TRBV11-2; D: .; size: .; J: TRBJ2-7; DNA: TGTGCCAGCAGCTTCGGACAGCACTCCTACGAGCAGTACTTC; CDR3: CASSFGQHSYEQYF
V: TRBV6-2/TRBV6-3; D: .; size: few; J: TRBJ1-5; DNA: TGTGCCAGCAGTTACTCGACAGGCATTGGCAATCAGCCCCAGCATTTT; CDR3: CASSYSTGIGNQPQHF
V: TRBV7-6; D: TRBD1; size: .; J: TRBJ2-1; DNA: TGTGCCAGCAGCGCCGGGACAGGGGACTACAATGAGCAGTTCTTC; CDR3: CASSAGTGDYNEQFF
V: TRBV28; D: .; size: few; J: TRBJ2-3; DNA: TGTGCCAGCGGGTCCGGGGGTGACACAGATACGCAGTATTTT; CDR3: CASGSGGDTDTQYF
V: TRBV28; D: TRBD1; size: .; J: TRBJ2-3; DNA: TGTGCCAGCAGTCCGTGGACAGGGTACTTCACAGATACGCAGTATTTT; CDR3: CASSPWTGYFTDTQYF